The 21 T cell receptor beta chains below all came from one sample that was sequenced in a study of blood T cell repertoires in COVID-19. TCRdb's table, derived via immunoSEQ multiplex PCR, lists solely in-frame clones and lacks some. The sample shows approximately 670,000 clones, about 87% of them seen only once. The sequenced material came from peripheral blood. Receptors originate from a woman younger than 35 with acute or convalescent COVID-19.

V and J are TRBV19 and TRBJ2-3, with 9 bases identical to TRBD1. Trimming at V came to 10 bases and at J to 1 base, leaving 3 bases not matched to a gene. Germline CDR1 is LNHDA and CDR2 is SQIVND (reference sequence). This CDR3 contains 13 residues. This CDR3 is CATRTGGTDTQYF. CDR3 bases: TGTGCCACCAGGACAGGGGGCACAGATACGCAGTATTTT.

The chain links TRBV28 to TRBJ1-4, with 7 positions matching TRBD1. The CDR3 consists of 15 residues. Germline V gene sequence: CDR1 MDHEN, CDR2 SYDVKM. V dropped 7 bases and J dropped 7; count of bases not matched to a gene: 12. CDR3 coding DNA: TGTGCCAGCACCCCTGACAGGGATCGCGGTGAAAAACTGTTTTTT. Translation: CASTPDRDRGEKLFF. The variable domain in full, with the rest retrieved from reference TRBV28 and TRBJ1-4, is DVKVTQSSRYLVKRTGEKVFLECVQDMDHENMFWYRQDPGLGLRLIYFSYDVKMKEKGDIPEGYSVSREKKERFSLILESASTNQTSMYLCASTPDRDRGEKLFFGSGTQLSVL.

The gene calls are TRBV19 and TRBJ1-2; D unresolved. Trimming took off 3 bases at V and 0 bases at J, with 11 bases between the two ends. The CDR3 is 15 residues long. The V gene's germline CDR1 is LNHDA and CDR2 SQIVND (reference sequence). The CDR3 DNA reads TGTGCCAGTAGTATTCCCCCCGTATCTAACTATGGCTACACCTTC. It is translated as CASSIPPVSNYGYTF.

The V call is TRBV19, the J call TRBJ2-3, with D tentatively TRBD1 (5 bases). CDR1 is LNHDA and CDR2 is SQIVND in the germline V gene (reference sequence). CDR3 size: 14 residues. With 6 bases removed from V and 5 bases from J, the gap between germline ends came to 15 bases. CDR3 in DNA: TGTGCCAGTAGAAGCATGGGGCAAGGAGATACGCAGTATTTT. This gives the protein CASRSMGQGDTQYF.

The chain joins TRBV6-1 to TRBJ1-1; D may be TRBD1 (5 bases). Between the trimmed V and J ends, which lost 0 bases and 5 bases, there was a span of 7 bases. CDR3 length: 13 residues. CDR1 and CDR2 (germline): MNHNS, SASEGT. The CDR3 loop is CASSEAQGTEAFF. CDR3 coding DNA: TGTGCCAGCAGTGAAGCCCAGGGTACTGAAGCTTTCTTT.

Only a few counts were recorded for this clone. The sample holds other DNA sequences that translate to the same CDR3. The gene calls are TRBV4-3 and TRBJ2-7; D unresolved. V gave up 1 base and J gave up 0 bases, with 10 bases separating them. The CDR3 totals 15 residues. CDR1 is LGHNA and CDR2 is YSLEER in the germline V gene. The CDR3 loop is CASSQAPASSYEQYF. DNA of the CDR3: TGCGCCAGCAGCCAAGCACCAGCGAGCTCCTACGAGCAGTACTTC.

The CDR3 DNA sequence: TGTGCCAGCAGCCCACAGGGGTCAGAGGAGACCCAGTACTTC. Translated, it gives CASSPQGSEETQYF. The chain has TRBV9 and TRBJ2-5; 7 bases align to TRBD1. CDR3 length equals 14 residues. Germline CDR1 is SGDLS and CDR2 is YYNGEE. V lost 4 bases, J lost 5 bases, and 8 bases stayed unmatched.

V usage is TRBV10-3 and J usage is TRBJ2-7, with 7 bases fitting TRBD2. Germline CDR1 is ENHRY and CDR2 is SYGVKD. With 4 bases clipped from V and 2 bases from J, the junction kept 11 bases outside the gene matches. The CDR3 is 16 amino acids. CDR3 nucleotide sequence: TGTGCCATCAGTGCGGGGAGCGTGCGGGGGACCTACGAGCAGTACTTC. It is translated as CAISAGSVRGTYEQYF.

The chain joins TRBV6-5 to TRBJ1-2; D remains unclear. V lost 7 bases and J lost 4, with 13 bases in between. This CDR3 has 13 amino acids. CDR1 is MNHEY and CDR2 is SVGAGI in the germline V gene. The CDR3 DNA sequence: TGTGCCAGCAAACAAGAGGGAGGCTATGGCTACACCTTC. The encoded protein is CASKQEGGYGYTF.

The chain carries TRBV4-1 and TRBJ1-2, with D uncertain. This CDR3 is built from 13 residues. Germline V CDR1 and CDR2: MGHRA, YSYEKL. V was pared by 0 bases and J by 6 bases, with 8 bases between. The DNA of the CDR3 is TGCGCCAGCAGCCAAGAATCAGGAAATGGCTACACCTTC. Translated, it gives CASSQESGNGYTF.

This clone appeared a few times. V is TRBV6-5 and J is TRBJ1-6; 7 nucleotides line up with TRBD1. V gave up 6 bases and J gave up 4 bases; unmatched junction bases: 6. Germline values: CDR1 MNHEY, CDR2 SVGAGI. The CDR3 covers 15 residues. CDR3 DNA sequence: TGTGCCAGCAGGGCACTGGACAGGTATAATTCACCCCTCCACTTT. This sequence encodes CASRALDRYNSPLHF.

The chain has TRBV6-4 and TRBJ2-1; the D gene is possibly TRBD2 (5 bases). Trimming shortened V by 1 base and J by 6 bases, and 7 bases separated the two germline ends. Germline assignment: CDR1 MRHNA and CDR2 SNTAGT. The CDR3 runs to 13 residues. CDR3 protein: CASSDFRGNEQFF. The CDR3 bases are TGTGCCAGCAGTGACTTCCGGGGCAATGAGCAGTTCTTC.

CDR3 nucleotides: TGTGCCAGCAGCTTGGTGTTAACAGGGAATGGCTACACCTTC. As protein: CASSLVLTGNGYTF. The J gene is TRBJ1-2, the V gene TRBV5-5; a possible D gene is TRBD1 (6 bases). This CDR3 has 14 residues. Germline assignment: CDR1 SGHKS and CDR2 YYEKEE (reference sequence). The V end lost 0 bases, the J end lost 6 bases, and 12 bases lay between the germline ends.

The chain links TRBV7-3 to TRBJ1-2, with D maybe TRBD1 (6 bases). Germline V gene lookup returns CDR1 SGHTA and CDR2 FQGTGA. The V and J ends lost 5 bases and 5 bases respectively, with 21 bases between them. This CDR3 is 16 amino acids long. CDR3 DNA sequence: TGTGCCAGCAGCCTCTTCGGACAGTCAAGTCCTTATGGCTACACCTTC. It is translated as CASSLFGQSSPYGYTF.

Here the CDR3 DNA reads TGTGCCAGTGAGATGCAACAGGGGGCGAGCACTGAAGCTTTCTTT. It codes for CASEMQQGASTEAFF. The chain is built from TRBV6-5 and TRBJ1-1, with 9 bases matching TRBD1. This CDR3 spans 15 amino acids. CDR1 MNHEY and CDR2 SVGAGI come from the germline V gene. V shed 9 bases and J 4 bases; nucleotides not matched to a gene: 12.

In its sample, this clone was seen a few times. The chain uses TRBV15 and TRBJ1-5; TRBD1 matches at 7 bases. This CDR3 comprises 16 residues. V shed 4 bases, J shed 3 bases, and the junction held 9 bases outside the gene matches. The V gene's germline CDR1 is LNHNV and CDR2 YYDKDF (reference sequence). CDR3 bases: TGTGCCACCAGCAACCCTATACAGGGGACCAATCAGCCCCAGCATTTT. Translation gives CATSNPIQGTNQPQHF.

This sequence joins TRBV9 and TRBJ2-5, with 7 nucleotides matching TRBD1. Germline V CDR1 and CDR2: SGDLS, YYNGEE. The J segment lost 0 bases and the V segment lost 3 bases, leaving 5 bases of the junction unmatched. The CDR3 extends over 15 amino acids. The DNA for the CDR3 is TGTGCCAGCAGCGAGCTGGGACAGCACCAAGAGACCCAGTACTTC. It codes for CASSELGQHQETQYF.

This clone occurred a few times. V and J are TRBV29-1 and TRBJ2-3; 10 nucleotides agree with TRBD2. The CDR3 totals 17 residues. The germline CDR1 and CDR2 sequences are SQVTM and ANQGSEA. The junction had 17 bases not matched to a gene; V was cut back by 7 bases and J by 4 bases. DNA for the CDR3: TGCAGCGCCGTTTCCCTTAGCGGGGGGCCAGTTGCAGATACGCAGTATTTT. Its translation is CSAVSLSGGPVADTQYF.

The gene calls are TRBV3-1 (or the pseudogene TRBV3-2) and TRBJ1-6; the match to TRBD1 covers 9 bases. The CDR3 covers 13 residues. Trimming took 10 bases from V and 5 from J; bases not matched to a gene: 3. The V gene's germline CDR1 is LGHDT and CDR2 YNNKEL (reference sequence). CDR3 protein: CATGQGHNSPLHF. DNA for the CDR3: TGTGCCACGGGACAGGGTCATAATTCACCCCTCCACTTT.

J is TRBJ2-3 and V is TRBV7-9, with 8 nucleotides matching TRBD2. The CDR3 consists of 14 residues. The trim removed 5 bases at V and 7 bases at J, leaving 8 bases unmatched. Looked up from germline, CDR1 is SEHNR and CDR2 is FQNEAQ (reference sequence). CDR3 residues: CASSPGGGTNTQYF. The CDR3 DNA sequence: TGTGCCAGCAGCCCGGGGGGGGGCACTAATACGCAGTATTTT. Full variable domain (missing parts from reference TRBV7-9 and TRBJ2-3): DTGVSQNPRHKITKRGQNVTFRCDPISEHNRLYWYRQTLGQGPEFLTYFQNEAQLEKSRLLSDRFSAERPKGSFSTLEIQRTEQGDSAMYLCASSPGGGTNTQYFGPGTRLTVL.

The chain links TRBV3-1 (or the pseudogene TRBV3-2) to TRBJ1-1, with D maybe TRBD1 (5 bases). Trimming removed 5 bases from V and 11 bases from J, with 18 bases in between. CDR1 LGHDT and CDR2 YNNKEL come from the germline V gene (reference sequence). The CDR3 spans 13 residues. The CDR3 reads CASSSTGFPLAFF. CDR3 bases: TGTGCCAGCAGCTCCACAGGCTTTCCGTTGGCTTTCTTT.